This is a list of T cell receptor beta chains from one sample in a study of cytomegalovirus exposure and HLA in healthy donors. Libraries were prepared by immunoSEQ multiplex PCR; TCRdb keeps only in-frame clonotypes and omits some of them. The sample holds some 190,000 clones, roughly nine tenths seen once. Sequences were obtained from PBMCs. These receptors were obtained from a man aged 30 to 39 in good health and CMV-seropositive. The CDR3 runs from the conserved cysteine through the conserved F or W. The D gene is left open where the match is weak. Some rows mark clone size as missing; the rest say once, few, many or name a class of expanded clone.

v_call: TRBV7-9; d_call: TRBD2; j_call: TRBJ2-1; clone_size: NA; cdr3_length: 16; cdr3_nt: TGTGCCAGCAGCATTGGGACTAGCGGGGGAAAGAATGAGCAGTTCTTC; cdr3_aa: CASSIGTSGGKNEQFF
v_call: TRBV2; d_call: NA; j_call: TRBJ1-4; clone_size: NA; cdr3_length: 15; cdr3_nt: TGTGCCAGCAGTTCGATAGGCCTATCTAATGAAAAACTGTTTTTT; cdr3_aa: CASSSIGLSNEKLFF
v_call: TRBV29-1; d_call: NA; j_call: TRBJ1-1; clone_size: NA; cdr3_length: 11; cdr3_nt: TGCAGCGCCCCGAGTAACACTGAAGCTTTCTTT; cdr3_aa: CSAPSNTEAFF
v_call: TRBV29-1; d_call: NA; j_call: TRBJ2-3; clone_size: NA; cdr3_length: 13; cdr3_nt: TGCAGCGTTCCACAACTGGGTGGAGATACGCAGTATTTT; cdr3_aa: CSVPQLGGDTQYF
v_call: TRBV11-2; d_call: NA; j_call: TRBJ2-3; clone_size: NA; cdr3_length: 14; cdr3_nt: TGTGCCAGCAGCTTAGGACAGTCACTTGATACGCAGTATTTT; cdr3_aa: CASSLGQSLDTQYF
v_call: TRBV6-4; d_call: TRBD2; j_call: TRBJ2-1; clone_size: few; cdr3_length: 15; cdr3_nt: TGTGCCAGCAGTGAAGGGCTAGCGGGAGACAATGAGCAGTTCTTC; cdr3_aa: CASSEGLAGDNEQFF
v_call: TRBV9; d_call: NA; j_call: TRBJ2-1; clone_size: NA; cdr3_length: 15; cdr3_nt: TGTGCCAGCAGCGTAGTCCCGGGGGGCAACAATGAGCAGTTCTTC; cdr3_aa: CASSVVPGGNNEQFF
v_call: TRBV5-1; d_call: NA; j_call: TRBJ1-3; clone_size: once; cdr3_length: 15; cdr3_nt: TGCGCCAGCAGCTTGGTTGGGGCTTCTGGAAACACCATATATTTT; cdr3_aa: CASSLVGASGNTIYF
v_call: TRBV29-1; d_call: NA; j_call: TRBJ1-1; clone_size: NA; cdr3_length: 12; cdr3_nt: TGCAGCGTTCTGACTACAGGAGGGTGGTCTTTCTTT; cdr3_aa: CSVLTTGGWSFF
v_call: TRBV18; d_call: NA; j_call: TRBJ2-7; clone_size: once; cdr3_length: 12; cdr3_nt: TGTGCCAGCTCACCACAGGGACCCGAGCAGTACTTC; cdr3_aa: CASSPQGPEQYF
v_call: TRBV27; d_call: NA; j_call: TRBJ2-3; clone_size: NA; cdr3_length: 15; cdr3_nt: TGTGCCAGCAGTTTAGAGGTTGGGGTATCAGATACGCAGTATTTT; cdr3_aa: CASSLEVGVSDTQYF
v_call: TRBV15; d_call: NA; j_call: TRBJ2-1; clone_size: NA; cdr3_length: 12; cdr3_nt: TGTGCCACCAGCAGAGTACAGGGTGGGCAGTTCTTC; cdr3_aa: CATSRVQGGQFF
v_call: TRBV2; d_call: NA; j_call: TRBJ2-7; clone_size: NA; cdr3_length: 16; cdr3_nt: TGTGCCAGCAGCATTCAAGGGAGCCTCTCGGATGGGGAGCAGTACTTC; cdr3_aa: CASSIQGSLSDGEQYF
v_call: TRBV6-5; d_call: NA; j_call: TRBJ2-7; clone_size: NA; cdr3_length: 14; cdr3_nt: TGTGCCAGCAGCGACACTGAGGATTCCTACGAGCAGTACTTC; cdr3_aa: CASSDTEDSYEQYF
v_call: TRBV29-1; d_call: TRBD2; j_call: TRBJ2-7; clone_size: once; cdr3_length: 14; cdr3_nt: TGCAGCGCGAAGACTAGCGGGAGTTTCTACGAGCAGTACTTC; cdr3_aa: CSAKTSGSFYEQYF
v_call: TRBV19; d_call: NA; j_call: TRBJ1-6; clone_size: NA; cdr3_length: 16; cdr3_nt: TGTGCCAGTAGTGAACCCCCGGCCTACCGGAATTCACCCCTCCACTTT; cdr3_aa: CASSEPPAYRNSPLHF
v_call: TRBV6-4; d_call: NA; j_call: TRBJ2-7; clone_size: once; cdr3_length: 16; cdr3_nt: TGTGCCAGCAGTGACTCGATTGGAGAGAGCTCCTACGAGCAGTACTTC; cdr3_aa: CASSDSIGESSYEQYF
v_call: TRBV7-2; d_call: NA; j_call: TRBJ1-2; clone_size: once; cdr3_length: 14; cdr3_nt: TGTGCCAGCAGCTTAGAACGGACGGTCTATGGCTACACCTTC; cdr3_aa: CASSLERTVYGYTF
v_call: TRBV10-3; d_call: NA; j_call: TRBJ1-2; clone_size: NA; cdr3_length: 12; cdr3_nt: TGTGCCACCGGGGGGACATCCTATGGCTACACCTTC; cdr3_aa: CATGGTSYGYTF
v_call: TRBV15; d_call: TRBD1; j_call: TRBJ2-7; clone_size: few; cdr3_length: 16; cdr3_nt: TGTGCCACCAGCAGAGGGCCGGACAGGTCTTCCTACGAGCAGTACTTC; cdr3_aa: CATSRGPDRSSYEQYF
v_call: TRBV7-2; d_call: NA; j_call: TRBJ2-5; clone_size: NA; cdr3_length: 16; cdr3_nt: TGTGCCAGCAGCAAAAAGGGCAGGGGCTTACAAGAGACCCAGTACTTC; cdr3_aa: CASSKKGRGLQETQYF
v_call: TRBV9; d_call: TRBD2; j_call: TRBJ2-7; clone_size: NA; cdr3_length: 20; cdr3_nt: TGTGCCAGCAGCGTAGTAAAACGGGAGGTCGGGCGGGAGATGGGATACGAGCAGTACTTC; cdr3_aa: CASSVVKREVGREMGYEQYF
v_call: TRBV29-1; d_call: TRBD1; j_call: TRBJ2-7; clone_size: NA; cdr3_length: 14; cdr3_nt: TGCAGCGTTGATGTTCGGGGACAGGGTAGCGAGCAGTACTTC; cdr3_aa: CSVDVRGQGSEQYF
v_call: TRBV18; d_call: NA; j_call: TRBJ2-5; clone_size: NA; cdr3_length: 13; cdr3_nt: TGTGCCAGCTCACCAGGGCTTGGGGAGACCCAGTACTTC; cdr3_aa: CASSPGLGETQYF
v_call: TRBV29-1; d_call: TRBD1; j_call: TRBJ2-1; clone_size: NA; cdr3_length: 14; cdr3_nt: TGCAGCGCCCGGGGGGACAGGGACTACAATGAGCAGTTCTTC; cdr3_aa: CSARGDRDYNEQFF
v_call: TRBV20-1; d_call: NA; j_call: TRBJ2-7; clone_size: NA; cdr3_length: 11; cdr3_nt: TGCAGTGCTATATGGGGTAACGAGCAGTACTTC; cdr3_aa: CSAIWGNEQYF
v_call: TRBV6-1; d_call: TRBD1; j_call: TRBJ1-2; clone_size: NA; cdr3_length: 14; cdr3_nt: TGTGCCAGCAGTGAAGTAGGACAGGGGGCTGGCTACACCTTC; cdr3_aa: CASSEVGQGAGYTF